This TCR beta chain was sequenced for a study of T cell responses to AZD1222 COVID-19 vaccine. Data came from immunoSEQ multiplex PCR; TCRdb stores just in-frame clones and leaves some out. The repertoire includes over 100,000 clones, roughly 80% of them detected once, and over 15% sits in the top ten. CDR1 is LNHDA, CDR2 SQIVND, per germline (reference sequence). The CDR3 totals 15 residues. V was cut by 7 bases and J by 1 base, with 16 bases left in between. This clone was found a few times. This chain links TRBV19 with TRBJ1-1, with D possibly being TRBD1 (5 bases). The sequence was obtained from an adult in good health. This specimen was peripheral blood, taken on day 0 of AZD1222 vaccination. The CDR3: CASNRGRGWNTEAFF. The CDR3 DNA follows: TGTGCCAGTAATAGGGGCCGGGGTTGGAACACTGAAGCTTTCTTT.